Sequencing of this TCR beta chain was carried out in a study of shared clonotypes between healthy human individuals. This clone was found once. CD45RO-negative, CCR7-selected cells formed the naive CD8 fraction, which excluded terminally differentiated effector memory CD45RA+ cells. Measured with immunoSEQ multiplex PCR; TCRdb has only the in-frame clones, and not every one. The table lists about 2.1 million clones, about 93% of them singletons, with less than 2% in the top ten. The clonotype originates from a man younger than 30 in good health. Some clones in this sample may be carry-over from other donors' samples. The sequencing sample was made of naive CD8+ T cells from PBMCs.

The CDR3 loop reads CASRSPGTASSYEQYF. The DNA for the CDR3 is TGTGCCAGCAGGTCTCCCGGGACGGCCAGCTCCTACGAGCAGTACTTC. The chain links TRBV7-9 to TRBJ2-7, with D perhaps TRBD1 or TRBD2 (5 bases each). CDR3 size: 16 residues. The germline V and J ends were trimmed by 6 bases and 0 bases, with 18 bases remaining between them. Germline V lookup: CDR1 SEHNR, CDR2 FQNEAQ (reference sequence).